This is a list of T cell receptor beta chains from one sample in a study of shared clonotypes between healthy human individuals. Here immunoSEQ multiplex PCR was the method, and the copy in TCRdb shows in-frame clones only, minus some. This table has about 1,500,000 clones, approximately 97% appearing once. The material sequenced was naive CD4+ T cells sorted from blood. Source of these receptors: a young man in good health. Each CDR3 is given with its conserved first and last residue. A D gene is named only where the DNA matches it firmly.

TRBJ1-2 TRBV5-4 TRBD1 CASSSSSGTGYGYTF TGTGCCAGCAGCTCCTCTTCTGGGACAGGGTATGGCTACACCTTC
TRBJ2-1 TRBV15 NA CATSRQRLVLDEQFF TGTGCCACCAGCAGGCAGAGGTTGGTCTTAGATGAGCAGTTCTTC
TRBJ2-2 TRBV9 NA CASSAHSTGELFF TGTGCCAGCAGCGCCCACAGCACCGGGGAGCTGTTTTTT
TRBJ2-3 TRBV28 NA CASSSPQDTQYF TGTGCCAGCAGTTCACCCCAGGATACGCAGTATTTT
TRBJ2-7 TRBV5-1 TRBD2 CASGREGHEQYF TGCGCCAGCGGGCGGGAGGGGCACGAGCAGTACTTC
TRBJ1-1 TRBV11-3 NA CASSLGRNTEAFF TGTGCCAGCAGCTTAGGACGGAACACTGAAGCTTTCTTT
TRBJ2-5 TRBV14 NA CASSRGRTVGGTQYF TGTGCCAGCAGCCGGGGCAGGACAGTAGGTGGGACCCAGTACTTC
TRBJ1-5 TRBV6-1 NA CASSESGYQPQHF TGTGCCAGCAGTGAATCAGGGTATCAGCCCCAGCATTTT
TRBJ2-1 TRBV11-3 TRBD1 CASSSGQGAYNEQFF TGTGCCAGCAGCTCCGGACAGGGGGCCTACAATGAGCAGTTCTTC
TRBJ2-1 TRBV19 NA CASSIRAPPTKYNEQFF TGTGCCAGTAGTATAAGAGCGCCTCCAACGAAATACAATGAGCAGTTCTTC
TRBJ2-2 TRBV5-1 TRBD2 CASSPGTINTGELFF TGCGCCAGCAGCCCCGGGACTATAAACACCGGGGAGCTGTTTTTT
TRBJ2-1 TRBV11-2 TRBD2 CASSLGAGGSYNEQFF TGTGCCAGCAGCTTAGGAGCGGGAGGTTCCTACAATGAGCAGTTCTTC
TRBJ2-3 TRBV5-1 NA CASSFQRVSTDTQYF TGCGCCAGCAGCTTCCAACGGGTTAGCACAGATACGCAGTATTTT
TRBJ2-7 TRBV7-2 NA CASSLERAGLYEQYF TGTGCCAGCAGCTTAGAAAGGGCAGGGCTCTACGAGCAGTACTTC
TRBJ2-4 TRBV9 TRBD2 CASSAEGTSNIQYF TGTGCCAGCAGCGCAGAAGGGACTAGCAACATTCAGTACTTC